The present T cell receptor (beta chain) was sequenced within a study of blood T cell repertoires in COVID-19. The wider study: There were acute and convalescent COVID-19 samples, and they came from the United States, Italy and Spain. PBMCs, B-cell-depleted T cells, or T cells were the source of the cDNA or gDNA that made up the material.

Original processing notes: Amplifying reference gene primers gave estimates of nucleated cell counts. Sequencing used immunoSEQ multiplex PCR; TCRdb keeps in-frame clones, though not all of them. D and trimming were read from the DNA, whereas the V and J calls and clone size are those reported in that table. The sample shows about 53,000 clones, more than 80% of them seen only once. The CDR3 covers 14 residues. The J segment lost 3 bases and the V segment lost 7 bases, leaving 8 bases of the junction unmatched. Germline V lookup: CDR1 LNHDA, CDR2 SQIVND (reference sequence). The sequence was obtained from a man aged 80 or over with acute or convalescent COVID-19. V and J are TRBV19 and TRBJ1-2, with 7 bases lining up with TRBD1. Material for sequencing was peripheral blood. CDR3 nucleotides: TGTGCCAGTACCCCTTTAGACAGGGACTATGGCTACACCTTC. Amino acids: CASTPLDRDYGYTF.